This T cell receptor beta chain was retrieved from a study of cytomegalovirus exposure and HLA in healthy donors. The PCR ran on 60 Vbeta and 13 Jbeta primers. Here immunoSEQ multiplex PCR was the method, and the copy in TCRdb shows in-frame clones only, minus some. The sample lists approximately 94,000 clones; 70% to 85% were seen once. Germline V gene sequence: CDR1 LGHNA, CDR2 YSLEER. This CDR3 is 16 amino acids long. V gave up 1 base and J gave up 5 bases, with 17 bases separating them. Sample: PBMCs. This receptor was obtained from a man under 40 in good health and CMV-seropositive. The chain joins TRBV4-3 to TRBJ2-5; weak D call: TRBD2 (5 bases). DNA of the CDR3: TGCGCCAGCAGCCAAGCTGAGCGCCTCACGGGGGAGACCCAGTACTTC. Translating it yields CASSQAERLTGETQYF.